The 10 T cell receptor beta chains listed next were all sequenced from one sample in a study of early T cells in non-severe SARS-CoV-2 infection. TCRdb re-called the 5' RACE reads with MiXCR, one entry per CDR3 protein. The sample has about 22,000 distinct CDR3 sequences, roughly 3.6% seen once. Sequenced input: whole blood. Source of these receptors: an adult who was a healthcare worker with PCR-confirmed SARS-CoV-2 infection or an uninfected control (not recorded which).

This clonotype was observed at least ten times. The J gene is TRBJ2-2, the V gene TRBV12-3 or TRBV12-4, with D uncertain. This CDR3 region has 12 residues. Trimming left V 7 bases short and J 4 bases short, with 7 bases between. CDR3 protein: CASKTSTGELFF. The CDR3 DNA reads TGTGCCAGCAAGACGAGCACCGGGGAGCTGTTTTTT.

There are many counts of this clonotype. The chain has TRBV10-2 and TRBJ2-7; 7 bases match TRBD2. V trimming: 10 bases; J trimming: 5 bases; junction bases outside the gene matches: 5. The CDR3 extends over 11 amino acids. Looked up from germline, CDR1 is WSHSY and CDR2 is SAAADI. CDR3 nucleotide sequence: TGCGCCACCAACGGGGGGAACGAGCAGTACTTC. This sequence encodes CATNGGNEQYF.

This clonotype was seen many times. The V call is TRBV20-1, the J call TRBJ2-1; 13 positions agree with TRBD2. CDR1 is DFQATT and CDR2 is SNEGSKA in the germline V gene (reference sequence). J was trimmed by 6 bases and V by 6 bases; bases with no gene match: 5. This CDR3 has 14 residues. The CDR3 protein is CSATLAGGGNEQFF. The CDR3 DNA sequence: TGCAGTGCCACACTAGCGGGAGGGGGCAATGAGCAGTTCTTC.

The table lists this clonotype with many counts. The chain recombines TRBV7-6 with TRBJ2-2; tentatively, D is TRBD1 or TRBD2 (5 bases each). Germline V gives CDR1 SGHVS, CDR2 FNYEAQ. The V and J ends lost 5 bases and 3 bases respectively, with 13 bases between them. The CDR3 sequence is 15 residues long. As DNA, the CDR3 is TGTGCCAGCAGCCGGGACGAATTTCACACCGGGGAGCTGTTTTTT. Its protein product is CASSRDEFHTGELFF.

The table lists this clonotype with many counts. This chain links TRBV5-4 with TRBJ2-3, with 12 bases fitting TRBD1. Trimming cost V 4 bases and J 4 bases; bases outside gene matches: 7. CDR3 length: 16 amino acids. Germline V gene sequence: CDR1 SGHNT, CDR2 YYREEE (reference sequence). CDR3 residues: CASSTPGQGAADTQYF. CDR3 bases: TGTGCCAGCAGCACGCCGGGACAGGGGGCCGCAGATACGCAGTATTTT.

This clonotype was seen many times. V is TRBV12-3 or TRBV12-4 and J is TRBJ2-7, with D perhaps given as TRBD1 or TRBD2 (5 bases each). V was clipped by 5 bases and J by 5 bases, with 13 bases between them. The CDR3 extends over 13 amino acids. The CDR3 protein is CASSLDIGDEQYF. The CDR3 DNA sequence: TGTGCCAGCAGTCTGGACATCGGGGACGAGCAGTACTTC.

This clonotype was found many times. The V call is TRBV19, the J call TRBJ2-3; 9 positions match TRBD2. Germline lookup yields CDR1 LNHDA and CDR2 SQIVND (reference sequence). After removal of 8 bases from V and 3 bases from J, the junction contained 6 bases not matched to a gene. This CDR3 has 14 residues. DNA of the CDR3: TGTGCCAGTGGTAGCGGGGGTGGGACAGATACGCAGTATTTT. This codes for CASGSGGGTDTQYF.

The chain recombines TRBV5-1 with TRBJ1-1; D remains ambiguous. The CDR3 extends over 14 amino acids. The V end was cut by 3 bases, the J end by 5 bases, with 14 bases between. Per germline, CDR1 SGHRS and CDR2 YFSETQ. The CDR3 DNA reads TGCGCCAGCAGCTACCGGGCCCCGGAAACTGAAGCTTTCTTT. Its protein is CASSYRAPETEAFF.

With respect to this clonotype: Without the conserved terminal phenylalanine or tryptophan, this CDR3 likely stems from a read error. The CDR3 coding sequence is TGTGCCAGCAGCTCAGGACAGGGTGGGAGCGTATTTGCCAAAAACATTCAGTACTCC. Translated, it gives CASSSGQGGSVFAKNIQYS. This sequence joins TRBV11-2 and TRBJ2-4; 8 bases are a match to TRBD1. V was clipped by 4 bases and J by 1 base; unmatched bases: 15. Germline CDR1 reads SGHAT; CDR2 reads FQNNGV. CDR3 length equals 19 residues.

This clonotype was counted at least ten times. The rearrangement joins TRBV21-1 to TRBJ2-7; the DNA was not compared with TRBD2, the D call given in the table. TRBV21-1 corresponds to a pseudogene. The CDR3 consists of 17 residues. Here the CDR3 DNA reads TGTGCCAGCAGCACAAACCGAGAGACTAGCTGGATCCACGAGCAGTACTTC. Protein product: CASSTNRETSWIHEQYF.